These 6 T cell receptor beta chains came from one sample sequenced in a study of T cells after yellow fever vaccination. TCRdb used MiXCR to reprocess the 5' RACE reads, holding one entry per CDR3 protein. Of hundreds of thousands of distinct CDR3 sequences detected, about a fifth appear once; the ten largest clones hold around 16%. This specimen was PBMCs, taken approximately 22 days after the first yellow fever vaccination. These TCRs come from a man younger than 30 who received the YFV17D yellow fever vaccine.

There are a few counts of this clonotype. The rearrangement links TRBV5-1 to TRBJ1-1; weak D call: TRBD1 (5 bases). Germline CDR1 is SGHRS and CDR2 is YFSETQ. The CDR3 totals 14 residues. Trimming removed 0 bases at V and 3 bases at J, with 9 bases between. CDR3 bases: TGCGCCAGCAGCTTGGATGGGGGGTACACTGAAGCTTTCTTT. Translating it yields CASSLDGGYTEAFF.

The chain combines TRBV7-2 with TRBJ2-2, with D possibly being TRBD1 (6 bases). V shed 0 bases and J shed 8 bases, with 13 bases lying between them. The CDR3 spans 15 residues. Germline CDR1 reads SGHTA; CDR2 reads FQGNSA. In nucleotides, the CDR3 is TGTGCCAGCAGCTTAGCCCCTTCAGGGGCGGGGGAGCTGTTTTTT. It is translated as CASSLAPSGAGELFF.

This clonotype was counted between two and nine times. The chain joins TRBV4-3 to TRBJ1-6; D call uncertain. There are 20 residues in the CDR3. Germline lookup yields CDR1 LGHNA and CDR2 YSLEER. The V end was cut by 1 base, the J end by 4 bases, with 23 bases between. For the CDR3, the DNA is TGCGCCAGCAGCCAAGGGTGGACTGCGGGTGATTATAGGTATAATTCACCCCTCCACTTT. This gives the protein CASSQGWTAGDYRYNSPLHF.

In DNA form, the CDR3 reads TGCGCCAGCAGCCAAGGGTTGGCTAGCGGGGACCAAGAGACCCAGTACTTC. As protein: CASSQGLASGDQETQYF. V gene TRBV4-3 combines with J gene TRBJ2-5, with TRBD2 identical over 9 bases. V dropped 1 base and J dropped 0; count of bases not matched to a gene: 6. Germline loops: CDR1 LGHNA, CDR2 YSLEER. The CDR3 loop spans 17 amino acids.

This clonotype was counted only a few times. As DNA, the CDR3 is TGTGCCAGCAGCTTAAGGGCCCAATCCTACGAGCAGTACGTC. This sequence encodes CASSLRAQSYEQYV. The chain links TRBV7-6 to TRBJ2-7; D not resolved. CDR1 is SGHVS and CDR2 is FNYEAQ in the germline V gene. Trimming shortened V by 2 bases and J by 1 base, and 9 bases separated the two germline ends. The CDR3 runs 14 residues.

This clonotype was counted between two and nine times. This chain connects TRBV6-2 or TRBV6-3 to TRBJ2-1; unclear D gene. Germline V gene sequence: CDR1 MNHEY, CDR2 SVGEGT. Trimming took 2 bases from V and 2 from J, leaving 10 bases between them. The CDR3 is made up of 15 amino acids. The CDR3 sequence: CASSYRGSTYNEQFF. The CDR3 nucleotides read TGTGCCAGCAGTTACCGAGGCAGTACCTACAATGAGCAGTTCTTC.